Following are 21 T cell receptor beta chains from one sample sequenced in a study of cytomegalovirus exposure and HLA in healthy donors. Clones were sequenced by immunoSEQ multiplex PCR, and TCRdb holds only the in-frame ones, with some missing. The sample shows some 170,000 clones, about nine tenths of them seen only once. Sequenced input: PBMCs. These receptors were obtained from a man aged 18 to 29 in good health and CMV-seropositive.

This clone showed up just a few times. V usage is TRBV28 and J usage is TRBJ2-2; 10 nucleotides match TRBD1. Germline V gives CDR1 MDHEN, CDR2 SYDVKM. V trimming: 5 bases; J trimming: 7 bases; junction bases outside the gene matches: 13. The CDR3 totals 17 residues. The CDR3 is CASSGSHGTGVYGELFF. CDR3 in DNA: TGTGCCAGCAGTGGATCTCATGGGACAGGGGTATACGGGGAGCTGTTTTTT. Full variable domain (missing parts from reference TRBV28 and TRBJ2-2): DVKVTQSSRYLVKRTGEKVFLECVQDMDHENMFWYRQDPGLGLRLIYFSYDVKMKEKGDIPEGYSVSREKKERFSLILESASTNQTSMYLCASSGSHGTGVYGELFFGEGSRLTVL.

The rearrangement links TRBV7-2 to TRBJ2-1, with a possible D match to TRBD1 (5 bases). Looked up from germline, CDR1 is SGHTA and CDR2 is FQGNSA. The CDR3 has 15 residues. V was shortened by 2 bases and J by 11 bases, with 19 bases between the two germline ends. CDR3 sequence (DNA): TGTGCCAGCAGCTTACCCGAAGGACATTCGGGTAAGCAGTTCTTC. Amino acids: CASSLPEGHSGKQFF.

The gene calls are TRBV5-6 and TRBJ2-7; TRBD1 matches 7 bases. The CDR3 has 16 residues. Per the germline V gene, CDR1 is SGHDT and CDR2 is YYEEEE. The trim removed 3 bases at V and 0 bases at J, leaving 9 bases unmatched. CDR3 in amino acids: CASSSYRGATSYEQYF. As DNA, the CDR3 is TGTGCCAGCAGCTCTTACAGGGGCGCAACCTCCTACGAGCAGTACTTC.

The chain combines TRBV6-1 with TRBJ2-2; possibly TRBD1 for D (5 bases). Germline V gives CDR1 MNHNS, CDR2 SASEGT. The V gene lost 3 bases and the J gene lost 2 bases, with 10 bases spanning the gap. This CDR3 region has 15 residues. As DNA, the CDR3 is TGTGCCAGCAGTGAGCAGGGTGAAAACACCGGGGAGCTGTTTTTT. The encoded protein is CASSEQGENTGELFF.

CDR3 sequence: CATSREQGAQGYTF. The CDR3 bases are TGTGCCACCAGCAGAGAGCAGGGGGCCCAAGGCTACACCTTC. The gene calls are TRBV15 and TRBJ1-2, with 8 bases fitting TRBD1. V lost 0 bases to trimming and J lost 8 bases; unmatched junction nucleotides: 5. CDR3 size: 14 residues. Germline-derived CDR1 and CDR2 are LNHNV and YYDKDF (reference sequence).

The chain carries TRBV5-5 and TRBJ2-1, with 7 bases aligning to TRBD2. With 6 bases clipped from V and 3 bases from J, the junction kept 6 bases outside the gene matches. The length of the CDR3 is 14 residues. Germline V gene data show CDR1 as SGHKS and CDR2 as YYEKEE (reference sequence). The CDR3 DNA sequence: TGTGCCAGCATGGGGCGGGAGCGCTACAATGAGCAGTTCTTC. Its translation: CASMGRERYNEQFF.

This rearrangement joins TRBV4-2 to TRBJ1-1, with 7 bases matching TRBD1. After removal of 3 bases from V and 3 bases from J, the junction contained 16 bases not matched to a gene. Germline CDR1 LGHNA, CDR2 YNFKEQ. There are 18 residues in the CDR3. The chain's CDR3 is CASSHIQGFLQVDTEAFF. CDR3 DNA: TGTGCCAGCAGCCACATACAGGGGTTTCTTCAAGTGGACACTGAAGCTTTCTTT.

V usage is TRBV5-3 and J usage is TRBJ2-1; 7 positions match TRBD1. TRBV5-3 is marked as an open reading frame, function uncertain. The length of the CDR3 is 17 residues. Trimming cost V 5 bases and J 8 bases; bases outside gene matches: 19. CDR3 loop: CARRDYWTGQYLDEQFF. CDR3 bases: TGTGCCAGAAGAGATTATTGGACAGGACAGTATCTTGATGAGCAGTTCTTC.

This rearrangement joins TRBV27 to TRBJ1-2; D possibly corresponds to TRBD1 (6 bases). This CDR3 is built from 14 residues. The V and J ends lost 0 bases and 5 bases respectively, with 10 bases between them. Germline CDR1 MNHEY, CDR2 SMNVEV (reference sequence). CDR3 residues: CASSLSRGTYGYTF. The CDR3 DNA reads TGTGCCAGCAGTTTATCCAGGGGTACTTATGGCTACACCTTC.

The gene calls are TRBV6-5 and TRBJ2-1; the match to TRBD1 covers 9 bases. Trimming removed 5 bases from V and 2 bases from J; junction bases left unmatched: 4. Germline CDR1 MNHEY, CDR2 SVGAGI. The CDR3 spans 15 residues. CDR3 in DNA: TGTGCCAGCAGTGCCGGGACAGGGCCCTACAATGAGCAGTTCTTC. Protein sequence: CASSAGTGPYNEQFF.

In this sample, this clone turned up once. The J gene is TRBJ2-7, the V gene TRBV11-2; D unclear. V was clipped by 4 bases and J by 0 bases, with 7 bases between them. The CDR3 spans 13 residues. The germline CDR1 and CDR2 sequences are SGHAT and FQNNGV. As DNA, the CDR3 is TGTGCCAGCAGCTGGCGGTCCTCCTACGAGCAGTACTTC. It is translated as CASSWRSSYEQYF.

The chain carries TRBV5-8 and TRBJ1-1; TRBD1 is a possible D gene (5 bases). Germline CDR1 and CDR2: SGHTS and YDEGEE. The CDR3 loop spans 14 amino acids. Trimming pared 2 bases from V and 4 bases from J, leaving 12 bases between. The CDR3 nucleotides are TGTGCCAGCAGCTTCCGGGCGGGGGTCACTGAAGCTTTCTTT. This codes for CASSFRAGVTEAFF.

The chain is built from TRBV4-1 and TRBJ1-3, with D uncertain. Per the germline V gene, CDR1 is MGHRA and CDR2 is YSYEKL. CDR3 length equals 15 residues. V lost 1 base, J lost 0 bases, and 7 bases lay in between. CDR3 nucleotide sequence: TGCGCCAGCAGCCAAGCACAGCCCTCTGGAAACACCATATATTTT. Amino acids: CASSQAQPSGNTIYF.

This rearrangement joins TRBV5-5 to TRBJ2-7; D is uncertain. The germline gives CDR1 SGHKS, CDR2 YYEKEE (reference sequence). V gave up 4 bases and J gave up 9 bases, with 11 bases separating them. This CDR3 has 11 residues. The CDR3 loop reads CASSPSLVQYF. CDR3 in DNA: TGTGCCAGCAGCCCTAGTTTGGTGCAGTACTTC.

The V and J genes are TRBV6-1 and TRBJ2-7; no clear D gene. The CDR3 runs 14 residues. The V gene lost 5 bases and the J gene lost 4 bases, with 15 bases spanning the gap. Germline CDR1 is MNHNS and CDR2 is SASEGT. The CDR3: CASSQSGFRYEQYF. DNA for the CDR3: TGTGCCAGCAGTCAGTCGGGTTTTAGGTACGAGCAGTACTTC.

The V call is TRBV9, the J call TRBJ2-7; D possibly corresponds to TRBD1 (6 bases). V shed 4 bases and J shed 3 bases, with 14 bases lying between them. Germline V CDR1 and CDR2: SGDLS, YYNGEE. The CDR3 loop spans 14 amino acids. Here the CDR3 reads CASSPTDRIYEQYF. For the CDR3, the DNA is TGTGCCAGCAGCCCAACCGACAGGATCTACGAGCAGTACTTC.

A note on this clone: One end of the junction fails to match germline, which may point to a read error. The CDR3 DNA reads TGTGCCAGCAGCCATCCGGGGGACTCCGACGAGCAGTACTTC. It specifies CASSHPGDSDEQYF. V gene TRBV4-2 combines with J gene TRBJ2-7; D might be TRBD2 (6 bases). The CDR3 sequence is 14 residues long. Germline CDR1 reads LGHNA; CDR2 reads YNFKEQ.

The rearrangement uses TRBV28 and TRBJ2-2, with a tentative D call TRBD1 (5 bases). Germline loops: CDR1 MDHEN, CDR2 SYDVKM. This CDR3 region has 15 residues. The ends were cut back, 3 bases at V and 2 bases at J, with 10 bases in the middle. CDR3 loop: CASSLGRGNTGELFF. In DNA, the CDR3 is TGTGCCAGCAGTTTGGGAAGGGGCAACACCGGGGAGCTGTTTTTT.

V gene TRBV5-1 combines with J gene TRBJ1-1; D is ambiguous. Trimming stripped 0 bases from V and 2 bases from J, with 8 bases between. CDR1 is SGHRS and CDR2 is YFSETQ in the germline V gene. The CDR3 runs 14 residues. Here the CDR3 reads CASSLGRTNTEAFF. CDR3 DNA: TGCGCCAGCAGCTTGGGACGGACTAACACTGAAGCTTTCTTT.

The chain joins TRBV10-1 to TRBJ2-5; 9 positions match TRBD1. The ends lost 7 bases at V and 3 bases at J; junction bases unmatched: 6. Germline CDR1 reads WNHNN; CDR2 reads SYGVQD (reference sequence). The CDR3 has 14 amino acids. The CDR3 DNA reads TGCGCCAGCACCTACCGGACAGGGGAAGAGACCCAGTACTTC. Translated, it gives CASTYRTGEETQYF.

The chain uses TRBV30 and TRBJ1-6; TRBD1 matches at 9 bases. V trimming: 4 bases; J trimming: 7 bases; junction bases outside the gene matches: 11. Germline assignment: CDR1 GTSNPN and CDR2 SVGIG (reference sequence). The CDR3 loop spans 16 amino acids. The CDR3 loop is CAWTLSGTGRNSPLHF. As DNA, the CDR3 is TGTGCCTGGACTCTCAGCGGGACAGGGAGGAATTCACCCCTCCACTTT.